Presented here are 15 T cell receptor beta chains from one specimen sequenced in a study of molecular identifiers for immune sequencing clone quantification. One entry per CDR3 protein results from TCRdb running MiXCR on the PCR reads. The table records about 640,000 distinct CDR3 sequences, 15% to 20% of them present only once. The sequenced sample consisted of naive CD8+ T cells from blood, with Jurkat cell RNA spiked in. The subset denotes: FACS-sorted CD8+CD4-CCR7+CD45RA+ naive T cells. The receptors here all came from a human donor in good health. Some libraries in this study had Jurkat cell RNA spiked in.

This chain links TRBV6-1 with TRBJ2-1; 7 bases are a match to TRBD1. The CDR3 extends over 16 amino acids. Germline V gene lookup returns CDR1 MNHNS and CDR2 SASEGT. V lost 6 bases and J lost 5; bases outside the gene matches: 13. CDR3 bases: TGTGCCAGCAGCGGGCACCCCGGGACAGCCCACAATGAGCAGTTCTTC. It yields the protein CASSGHPGTAHNEQFF.

This clonotype was found many times. The J gene is TRBJ2-5, the V gene TRBV5-5; D remains unclear. Deletions cut 4 bases from V and 5 bases from J, with 9 bases between. The CDR3 spans 12 residues. In germline, CDR1 is SGHKS, CDR2 YYEKEE (reference sequence). The CDR3 nucleotides are TGTGCCAGCAGCCTTGTCGTGGAGACCCAGTACTTC. This gives the protein CASSLVVETQYF.

The chain has TRBV18 and TRBJ1-5; a possible D gene is TRBD1 (5 bases). The CDR3 totals 17 residues. Germline V CDR1 and CDR2: KGHSH, LQKENI. V was clipped by 4 bases and J by 2 bases, with 18 bases between them. The CDR3 DNA reads TGTGCCAGCTCACTTCTCTGGGAAGGAGGGGGCAATCAGCCCCAGCATTTT. This sequence encodes CASSLLWEGGGNQPQHF.

This clonotype was found a few times. The rearrangement links TRBV7-9 to TRBJ2-1, with a weak D call TRBD2 (5 bases). The CDR3 runs to 17 residues. V was shortened by 6 bases and J by 0 bases, with 18 bases between the two germline ends. The germline gives CDR1 SEHNR, CDR2 FQNEAQ (reference sequence). The CDR3: CASSSTSLLSSYNEQFF. The DNA of the CDR3 is TGTGCCAGCAGTTCTACTAGTTTATTAAGCTCCTACAATGAGCAGTTCTTC.

Of note for this clonotype: This may be a read error, as it is one base from a much larger clone. This chain connects TRBV5-4 to TRBJ2-3; tentative D call: TRBD1 (5 bases). The CDR3 loop spans 14 amino acids. In germline, CDR1 is SGHNT, CDR2 YYREEE (reference sequence). CDR3 loop: CASSFKGATDTQCF. The CDR3 DNA follows: TGTGCCAGCAGCTTCAAAGGGGCAACAGATACGCAGTGTTTT.

This clonotype was picked up many times. J is TRBJ2-3 and V is TRBV2; D gene ambiguous. Trimming removed 6 bases at V and 3 bases at J, with 10 bases between. The germline CDR1 and CDR2 sequences are SNHLY and FYNNEI. This CDR3 region has 13 residues. CDR3 bases: TGTGCCAGCAGGGAGACGGTTACAGATACGCAGTATTTT. It specifies CASRETVTDTQYF.

This clonotype was seen repeatedly, ten times or more. The chain has TRBV20-1 and TRBJ2-7; TRBD2 aligns across 8 bases. Germline V gene lookup returns CDR1 DFQATT and CDR2 SNEGSKA (reference sequence). The CDR3 is 14 residues long. Germline trimming cut 0 bases from V and 3 bases from J; bases unmatched to any gene: 4. The chain's CDR3 is CSARDGGGGYEQYF. The CDR3 DNA follows: TGCAGTGCTAGAGACGGGGGGGGCGGCTACGAGCAGTACTTC.

This clonotype was counted ten times or more. The CDR3: CASSLVARPDTQYF. Written as DNA, the CDR3 is TGTGCCAGCAGCTTAGTGGCTAGGCCAGATACGCAGTATTTT. The rearrangement uses TRBV7-9 and TRBJ2-3; D unclear. Germline values: CDR1 SEHNR, CDR2 FQNEAQ (reference sequence). Trimming removed 1 base at V and 4 bases at J, with 9 bases between. The CDR3 is 14 residues long.

This clonotype appeared a few times. Sequence at one end of the junction differs from germline and may be a read error. The chain links TRBV11-2 to TRBJ2-5, with D hard to call. Germline CDR1 reads SGHAT; CDR2 reads FQNNGV. This CDR3 spans 15 amino acids. The CDR3 sequence is CASSIEAQIGETQYF. For the CDR3, the DNA is TGTGCCAGCAGCATAGAAGCGCAAATTGGGGAGACCCAGTACTTC. The variable domain in full, completed from reference TRBV11-2 and TRBJ2-5, reads EAGVAQSPRYKIIEKRQSVAFWCNPISGHATLYWYQQILGQGPKLLIQFQNNGVVDDSQLPKDRFSAERLKGVDSTLKIQPAKLEDSAVYLCASSIEAQIGETQYFGPGTRLLVL.

The chain has TRBV12-3 or TRBV12-4 and TRBJ2-7; TRBD2 matches at 10 bases. This CDR3 spans 16 amino acids. The trim removed 5 bases at V and 1 base at J, leaving 8 bases unmatched. CDR3 sequence reads: CASSPSGLAFSYEQYF. Written as DNA, the CDR3 is TGTGCCAGCAGTCCATCGGGACTAGCGTTTTCCTACGAGCAGTACTTC.

This clonotype has at least ten counts. The chain employs TRBV15 and TRBJ2-5; the match to TRBD2 covers 9 bases. The length of the CDR3 is 18 residues. J was trimmed by 2 bases and V by 4 bases; bases with no gene match: 14. The germline CDR1 and CDR2 sequences are LNHNV and YYDKDF (reference sequence). CDR3 in amino acids: CATSNPPSTSGEQETQYF. DNA of the CDR3: TGTGCCACCAGCAACCCTCCTTCGACTAGCGGAGAGCAAGAGACCCAGTACTTC.

This clonotype was detected ten times or more. The J gene is TRBJ2-5, the V gene TRBV7-6, with TRBD2 identical over 14 bases. CDR3 size: 18 residues. Germline values: CDR1 SGHVS, CDR2 FNYEAQ. J was trimmed by 0 bases and V by 5 bases; bases with no gene match: 8. In DNA, the CDR3 is TGTGCCAGCAGCCGGGGACTAGCGGGGGTCTTGTACCAAGAGACCCAGTACTTC. This encodes CASSRGLAGVLYQETQYF.

This clonotype turned up a few times. This chain connects TRBV14 to TRBJ1-1, with D perhaps TRBD1 (6 bases). Trimming took 3 bases from V and 1 from J, leaving 18 bases between them. Germline loops: CDR1 SGHDN, CDR2 FVKESK. The CDR3 loop spans 17 amino acids. The CDR3 here is CASSQIPGRGANTEAFF. The DNA of the CDR3 is TGTGCCAGCAGCCAGATCCCGGGACGGGGGGCGAACACTGAAGCTTTCTTT.

CDR3 DNA: TGTGCCAGCAGCCCCCTAGCAGGTTCGTTTTCAGGGGAGCAGTACTTC. It translates to CASSPLAGSFSGEQYF. V is TRBV7-3 and J is TRBJ2-7; D tentatively fits TRBD1 or TRBD2 (5 bases each). V lost 5 bases to trimming and J lost 7 bases, with 24 bases between them. The CDR3 has 16 amino acids. Germline lookup yields CDR1 SGHTA and CDR2 FQGTGA.

This clonotype came up many times. CDR3 residues: CSARGPGQGYEQYF. CDR3 nucleotides: TGCAGTGCTAGAGGCCCGGGACAGGGGTACGAGCAGTACTTC. The chain employs TRBV20-1 and TRBJ2-7; TRBD1 matches at 10 bases. Per germline, CDR1 DFQATT and CDR2 SNEGSKA (reference sequence). This CDR3 region has 14 residues. V was pared by 1 base and J by 4 bases, with 4 bases of the junction left unmatched.